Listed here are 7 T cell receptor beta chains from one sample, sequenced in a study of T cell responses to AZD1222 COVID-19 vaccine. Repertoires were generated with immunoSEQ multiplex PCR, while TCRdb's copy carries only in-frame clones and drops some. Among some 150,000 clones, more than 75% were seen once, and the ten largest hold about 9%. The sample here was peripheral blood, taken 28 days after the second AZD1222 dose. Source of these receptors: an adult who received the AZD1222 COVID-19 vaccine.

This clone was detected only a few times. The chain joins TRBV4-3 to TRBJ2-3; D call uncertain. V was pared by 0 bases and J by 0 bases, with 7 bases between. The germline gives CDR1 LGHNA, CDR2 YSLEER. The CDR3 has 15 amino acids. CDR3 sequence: CASSQDLVSTDTQYF. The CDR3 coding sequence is TGCGCCAGCAGCCAAGATCTTGTTAGCACAGATACGCAGTATTTT.

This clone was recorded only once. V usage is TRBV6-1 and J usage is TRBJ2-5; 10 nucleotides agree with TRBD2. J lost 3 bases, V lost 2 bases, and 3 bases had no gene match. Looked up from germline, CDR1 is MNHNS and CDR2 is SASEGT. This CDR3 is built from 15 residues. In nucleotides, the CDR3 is TGTGCCAGCAGTGAAAACCTAGCGGGAGAAGAGACCCAGTACTTC. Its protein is CASSENLAGEETQYF.

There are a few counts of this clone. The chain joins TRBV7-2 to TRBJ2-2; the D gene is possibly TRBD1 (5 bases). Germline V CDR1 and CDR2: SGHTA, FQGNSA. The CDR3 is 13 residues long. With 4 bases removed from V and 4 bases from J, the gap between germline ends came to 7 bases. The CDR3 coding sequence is TGTGCCAGCAGCTCGACAGCCACCGGGGAGCTGTTTTTT. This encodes CASSSTATGELFF.

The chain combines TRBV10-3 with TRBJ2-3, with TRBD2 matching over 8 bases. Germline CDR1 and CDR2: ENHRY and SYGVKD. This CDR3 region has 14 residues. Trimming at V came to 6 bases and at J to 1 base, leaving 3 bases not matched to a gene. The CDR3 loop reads CAIRTLAGTDTQYF. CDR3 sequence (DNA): TGTGCCATCAGGACACTAGCGGGCACAGATACGCAGTATTTT.

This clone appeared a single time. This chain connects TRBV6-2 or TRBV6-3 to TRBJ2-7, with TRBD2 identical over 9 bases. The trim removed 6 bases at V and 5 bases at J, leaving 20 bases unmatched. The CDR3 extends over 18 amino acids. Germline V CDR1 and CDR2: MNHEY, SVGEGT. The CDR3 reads CASSTSPGLASSVHEQYF. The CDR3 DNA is TGTGCCAGCAGCACCTCCCCGGGACTAGCTTCCAGTGTCCACGAGCAGTACTTC.

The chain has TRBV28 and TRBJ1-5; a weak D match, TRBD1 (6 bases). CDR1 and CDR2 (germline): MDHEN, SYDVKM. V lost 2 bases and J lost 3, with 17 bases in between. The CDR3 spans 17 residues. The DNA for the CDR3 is TGTGCCAGCAGTTTAGGAGGTGGGGGGCGAATCAATCAGCCCCAGCATTTT. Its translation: CASSLGGGGRINQPQHF.

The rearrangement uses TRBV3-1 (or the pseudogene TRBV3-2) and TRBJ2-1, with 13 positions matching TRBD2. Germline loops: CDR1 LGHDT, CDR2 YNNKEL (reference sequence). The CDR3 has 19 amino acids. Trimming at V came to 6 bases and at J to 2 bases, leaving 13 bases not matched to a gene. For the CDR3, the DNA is TGTGCCAGCAGTCCACCTCCCGGGACTAGCGGGACCGCCTACAATGAGCAGTTCTTC. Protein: CASSPPPGTSGTAYNEQFF.